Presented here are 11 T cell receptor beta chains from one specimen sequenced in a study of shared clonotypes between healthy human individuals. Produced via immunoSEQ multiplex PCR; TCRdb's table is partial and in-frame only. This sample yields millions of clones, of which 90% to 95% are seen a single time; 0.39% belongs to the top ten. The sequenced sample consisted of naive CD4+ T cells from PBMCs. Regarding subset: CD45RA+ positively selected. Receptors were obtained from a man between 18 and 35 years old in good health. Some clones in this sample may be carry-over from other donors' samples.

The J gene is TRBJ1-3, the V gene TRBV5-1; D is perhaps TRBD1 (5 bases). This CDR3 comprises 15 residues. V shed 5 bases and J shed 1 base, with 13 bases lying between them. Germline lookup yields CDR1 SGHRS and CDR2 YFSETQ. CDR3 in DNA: TGCGCCAGCAGGGAATCCGACAGTTCTGGAAACACCATATATTTT. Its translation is CASRESDSSGNTIYF.

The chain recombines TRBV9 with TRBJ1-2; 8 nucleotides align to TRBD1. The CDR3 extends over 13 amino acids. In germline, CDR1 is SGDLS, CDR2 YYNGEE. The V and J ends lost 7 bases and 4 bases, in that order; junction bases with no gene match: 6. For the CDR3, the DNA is TGTGCCAGCGGCGGACAGGGTCCCTATGGCTACACCTTC. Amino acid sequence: CASGGQGPYGYTF. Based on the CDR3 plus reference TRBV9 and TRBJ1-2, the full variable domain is DSGVTQTPKHLITATGQRVTLRCSPRSGDLSVYWYQQSLDQGLQFLIQYYNGEERAKGNILERFSAQQFPDLHSELNLSSLELGDSALYFCASGGQGPYGYTFGSGTRLTVV.

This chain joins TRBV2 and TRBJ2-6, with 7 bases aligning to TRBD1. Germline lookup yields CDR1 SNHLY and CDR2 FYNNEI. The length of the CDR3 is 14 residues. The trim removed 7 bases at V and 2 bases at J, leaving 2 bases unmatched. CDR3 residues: CASTRGPGANVLTF. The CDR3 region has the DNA TGTGCCAGCACAAGGGGGCCTGGGGCCAACGTCCTGACTTTC.

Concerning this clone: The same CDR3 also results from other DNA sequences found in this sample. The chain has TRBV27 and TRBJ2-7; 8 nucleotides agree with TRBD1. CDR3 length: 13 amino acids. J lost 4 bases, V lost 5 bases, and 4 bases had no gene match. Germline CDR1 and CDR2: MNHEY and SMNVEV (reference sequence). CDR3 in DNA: TGTGCCAGCAGTCCAAGACAGGGGTACGAGCAGTACTTC. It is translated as CASSPRQGYEQYF.

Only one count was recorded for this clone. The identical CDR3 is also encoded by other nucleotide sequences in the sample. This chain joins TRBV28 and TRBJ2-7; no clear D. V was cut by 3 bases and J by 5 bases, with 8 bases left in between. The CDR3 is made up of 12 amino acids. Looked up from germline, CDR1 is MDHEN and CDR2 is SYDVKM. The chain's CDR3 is CASSLVGNEQYF. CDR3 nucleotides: TGTGCCAGCAGTTTGGTAGGTAACGAGCAGTACTTC.

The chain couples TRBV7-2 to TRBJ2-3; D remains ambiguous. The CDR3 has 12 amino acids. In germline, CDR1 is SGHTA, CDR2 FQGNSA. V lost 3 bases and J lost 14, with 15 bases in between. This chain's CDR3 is CASSFGPQTAYF. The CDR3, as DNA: TGTGCCAGCAGCTTTGGACCCCAAACAGCGTATTTT.

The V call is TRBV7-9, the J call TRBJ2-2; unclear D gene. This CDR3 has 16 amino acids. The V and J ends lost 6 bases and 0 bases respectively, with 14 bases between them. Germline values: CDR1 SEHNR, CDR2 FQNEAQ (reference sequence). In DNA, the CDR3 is TGTGCCAGCAGACCCAAACAGATCTCGAACACCGGGGAGCTGTTTTTT. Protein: CASRPKQISNTGELFF.

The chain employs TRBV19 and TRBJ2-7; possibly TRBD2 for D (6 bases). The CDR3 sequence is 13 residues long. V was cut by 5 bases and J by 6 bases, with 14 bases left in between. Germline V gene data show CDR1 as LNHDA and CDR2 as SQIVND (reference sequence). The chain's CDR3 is CASSEAGTGEQYF. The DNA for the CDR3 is TGTGCCAGTAGTGAAGCCGGGACTGGCGAGCAGTACTTC.

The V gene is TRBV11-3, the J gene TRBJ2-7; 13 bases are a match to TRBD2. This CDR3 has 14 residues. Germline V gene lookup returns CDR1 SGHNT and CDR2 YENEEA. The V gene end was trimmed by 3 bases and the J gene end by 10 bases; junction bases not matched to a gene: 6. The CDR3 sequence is CASSLGRTSGRQYF. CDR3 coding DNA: TGTGCCAGCAGCTTGGGACGGACTAGCGGGAGACAGTACTTC.

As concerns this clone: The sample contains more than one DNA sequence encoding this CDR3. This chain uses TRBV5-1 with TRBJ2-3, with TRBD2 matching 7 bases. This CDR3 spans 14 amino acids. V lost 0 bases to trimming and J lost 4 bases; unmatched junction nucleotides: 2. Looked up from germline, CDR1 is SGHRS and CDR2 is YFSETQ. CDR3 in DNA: TGCGCCAGCAGCTTGGGACTAGCTGCAGATACGCAGTATTTT. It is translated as CASSLGLAADTQYF.

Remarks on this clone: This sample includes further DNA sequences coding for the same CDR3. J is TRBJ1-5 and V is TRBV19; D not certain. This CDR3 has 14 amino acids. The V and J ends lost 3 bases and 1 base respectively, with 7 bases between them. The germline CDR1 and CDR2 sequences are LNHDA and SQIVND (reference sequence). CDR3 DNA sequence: TGTGCCAGTAGTATGGCTGTAAGCAATCAGCCCCAGCATTTT. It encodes CASSMAVSNQPQHF.